This T cell receptor (beta chain) was documented in a study of blood T cell repertoires in COVID-19. Study details: Spain, Italy and the United States supplied samples that represented acute and convalescent COVID-19. The analysed material was cDNA or gDNA that came from T cells, B-cell-depleted T cells, or PBMCs.

In the original processing: Nucleated cell number was recorded as an estimate derived from reference gene primer amplification. Profiled with immunoSEQ multiplex PCR; TCRdb holds only in-frame clones, not every one. From that table come the V and J calls and clone size; the DNA was used to work out D and trimming. The sample contains tens of thousands of clones, roughly 80% of which appear only once. The CDR3 sequence is 16 residues long. The J segment lost 4 bases and the V segment lost 2 bases, leaving 10 bases of the junction unmatched. Per the germline V gene, CDR1 is MNHEY and CDR2 is SVGEGT. The chain carries TRBV6-2 or TRBV6-3 and TRBJ2-7; TRBD2 matches at 8 bases. Input material: peripheral blood. This TCR came from a human donor in a cohort sampled during active or convalescent COVID-19. The CDR3 spells CASSYTISGASYEQYF. As DNA, the CDR3 is TGTGCCAGCAGTTACACCATTAGCGGGGCGAGTTACGAGCAGTACTTC.